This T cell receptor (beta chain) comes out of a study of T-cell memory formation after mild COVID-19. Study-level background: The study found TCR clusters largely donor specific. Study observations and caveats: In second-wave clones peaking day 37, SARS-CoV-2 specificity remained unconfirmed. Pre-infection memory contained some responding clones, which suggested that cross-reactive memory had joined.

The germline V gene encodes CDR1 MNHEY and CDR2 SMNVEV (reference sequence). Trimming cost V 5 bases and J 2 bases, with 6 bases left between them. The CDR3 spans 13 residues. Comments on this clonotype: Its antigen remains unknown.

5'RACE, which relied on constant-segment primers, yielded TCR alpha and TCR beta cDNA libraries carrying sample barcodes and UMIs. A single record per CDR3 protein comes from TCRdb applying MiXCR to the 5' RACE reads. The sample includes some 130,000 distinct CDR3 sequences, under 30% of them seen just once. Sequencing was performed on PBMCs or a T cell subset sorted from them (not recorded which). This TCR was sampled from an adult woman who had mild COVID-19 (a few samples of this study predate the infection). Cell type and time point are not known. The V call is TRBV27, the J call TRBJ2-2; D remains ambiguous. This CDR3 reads CASSPINTGELFF. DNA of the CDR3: TGTGCCAGCAGTCCGATTAACACCGGGGAGCTGTTTTTT.